What follows are 13 T cell receptor beta chains derived from one specimen sequenced in a study of radiotherapy plus CTLA-4 blockade in lung cancer. Profiled with immunoSEQ multiplex PCR; TCRdb holds only in-frame clones, not every one. Seen here are some 110,000 clones, more than 80% observed once, and the top ten hold 5.5% to 8.5%. This sample comprised peripheral blood, obtained from a patient treated with radiotherapy plus ipilimumab. These receptors all come from a human donor with non-small cell lung cancer that progressed on radiotherapy plus ipilimumab.

This sequence joins TRBV10-2 and TRBJ2-3; the D is unclear. Germline values: CDR1 WSHSY, CDR2 SAAADI. Trimming shortened V by 7 bases and J by 0 bases, and 11 bases separated the two germline ends. CDR3 size: 14 residues. CDR3 sequence: CASIEGLSTDTQYF. In DNA form, the CDR3 reads TGCGCCAGCATTGAAGGGTTGAGCACAGATACGCAGTATTTT.

The rearrangement links TRBV11-2 to TRBJ2-2; 9 nucleotides agree with TRBD1. The V gene's germline CDR1 is SGHAT and CDR2 FQNNGV. With 4 bases clipped from V and 6 bases from J, the junction kept 3 bases outside the gene matches. The CDR3 contains 14 residues. In DNA, the CDR3 is TGTGCCAGCAGCTGGGGACAGGGATCCGGGGAGCTGTTTTTT. It yields the protein CASSWGQGSGELFF.

The genes are TRBV2 and TRBJ1-1, with D unresolved. CDR1 is SNHLY, CDR2 FYNNEI, per germline. This CDR3 contains 12 residues. Trimming cost V 7 bases and J 1 base, with 7 bases left between them. The CDR3 DNA reads as TGTGCCAGCACCCCTTGGAACACTGAAGCTTTCTTT. This codes for CASTPWNTEAFF.

The chain combines TRBV10-3 with TRBJ2-3; D is perhaps TRBD2 (6 bases). This CDR3 is 13 amino acids long. V was pared by 8 bases and J by 1 base, with 10 bases between. From germline, CDR1 is ENHRY and CDR2 SYGVKD. CDR3 in amino acids: CAIAIAGTDTQYF. CDR3 nucleotides: TGTGCCATCGCAATAGCGGGCACAGATACGCAGTATTTT.

The gene calls are TRBV7-3 and TRBJ2-1; D is possibly TRBD2 (6 bases). This CDR3 region has 13 residues. V gave up 5 bases and J gave up 8 bases, with 13 bases separating them. Germline lookup yields CDR1 SGHTA and CDR2 FQGTGA. CDR3 sequence: CASSTRLGDEQFF. CDR3 coding DNA: TGTGCCAGCAGCACCCGACTAGGGGATGAGCAGTTCTTC.

This chain connects TRBV19 to TRBJ2-3; 10 bases map to TRBD2. Germline V CDR1 and CDR2: LNHDA, SQIVND (reference sequence). The CDR3 is 16 amino acids. The V gene end was trimmed by 6 bases and the J gene end by 2 bases; junction bases not matched to a gene: 8. The CDR3 nucleotides read TGTGCCAGTAGCTATAGCGGGAGGCGATTCACAGATACGCAGTATTTT. The encoded protein is CASSYSGRRFTDTQYF.

This chain joins TRBV18 and TRBJ2-7, with D unclear. The CDR3 spans 13 residues. Germline loops: CDR1 KGHSH, CDR2 LQKENI. Trimming pared 2 bases from V and 2 bases from J, leaving 7 bases between. Here the CDR3 DNA reads TGTGCCAGCTCACCAACTTCTACCTACGAGCAGTACTTC. Translated: CASSPTSTYEQYF.

This chain connects TRBV27 to TRBJ2-3, with TRBD2 identical over 8 bases. Germline-derived CDR1 and CDR2 are MNHEY and SMNVEV (reference sequence). This CDR3 spans 18 amino acids. After removal of 2 bases from V and 0 bases from J, the junction contained 10 bases not matched to a gene. CDR3 protein: CASSLRSSGPTSTDTQYF. The CDR3 DNA is TGTGCCAGCAGTTTAAGGTCTAGCGGGCCCACTAGCACAGATACGCAGTATTTT.

This sequence joins TRBV9 and TRBJ1-2; possible D gene TRBD1, 6 bases. Germline lookup yields CDR1 SGDLS and CDR2 YYNGEE. V was cut by 0 bases and J by 3 bases, with 24 bases left in between. The length of the CDR3 is 19 residues. The CDR3 coding sequence is TGTGCCAGCAGCGTAGGTCCGAGTTCTCGGGGGCGATTAGACTATGGCTACACCTTC. Encoded protein: CASSVGPSSRGRLDYGYTF.

The chain combines TRBV18 with TRBJ1-2, with D possibly being TRBD1 (5 bases). Trimming removed 6 bases at V and 4 bases at J, with 12 bases between. Germline CDR1 reads KGHSH; CDR2 reads LQKENI. This CDR3 has 13 residues. CDR3 amino acids: CASSSTVPYGYTF. The DNA for the CDR3 is TGTGCCAGCTCCTCGACAGTGCCCTATGGCTACACCTTC. Drawing the rest from reference TRBV18 and TRBJ1-2, the complete variable domain is NAGVMQNPRHLVRRRGQEARLRCSPMKGHSHVYWYRQLPEEGLKFMVYLQKENIIDESGMPKERFSAEFPKEGPSILRIQQVVRGDSAAYFCASSSTVPYGYTFGSGTRLTVV.

V gene TRBV30 combines with J gene TRBJ2-7; the match to TRBD2 covers 9 bases. The CDR3 contains 14 residues. Germline loops: CDR1 GTSNPN, CDR2 SVGIG (reference sequence). V was pared by 5 bases and J by 4 bases, with 9 bases of the junction left unmatched. CDR3 protein: CAWSPGTSSYEQYF. CDR3 coding DNA: TGTGCCTGGTCACCCGGGACTAGCTCTTACGAGCAGTACTTC.

This chain connects TRBV28 to TRBJ2-5, with a weak D call TRBD1 (5 bases). Germline V gives CDR1 MDHEN, CDR2 SYDVKM. The CDR3 spans 15 residues. Trimming shortened V by 4 bases and J by 2 bases, and 14 bases separated the two germline ends. This CDR3 reads CASSSLGQEQETQYF. The CDR3 coding sequence is TGTGCCAGCAGTTCCCTGGGGCAGGAACAAGAGACCCAGTACTTC. Complete variable domain (other parts from reference TRBV28 and TRBJ2-5): DVKVTQSSRYLVKRTGEKVFLECVQDMDHENMFWYRQDPGLGLRLIYFSYDVKMKEKGDIPEGYSVSREKKERFSLILESASTNQTSMYLCASSSLGQEQETQYFGPGTRLLVL.

This clone appeared a few times. This rearrangement joins TRBV6-5 to TRBJ2-1; D is possibly TRBD2 (5 bases). Germline CDR1 MNHEY, CDR2 SVGAGI. The CDR3 contains 15 residues. V lost 2 bases, J lost 6 bases, and 14 bases lay in between. The chain's CDR3 is CASSYPPPGINEQFF. CDR3 nucleotide sequence: TGTGCCAGCAGTTACCCCCCCCCGGGGATCAATGAGCAGTTCTTC.